This TCR beta chain was captured in a study of cytomegalovirus exposure and HLA in healthy donors. Study-wide results and limits: Reportedly, TCR beta sequences accurately predicted HLA-A and HLA-B alleles in most subjects.

For this clone: Its specificity is unknown.

A multiplex PCR was run with 60 Vbeta primers and 13 Jbeta primers. This table comes from immunoSEQ multiplex PCR, and its TCRdb copy is limited to in-frame clones, with some not included. The sample holds about 190,000 clones, 70% to 75% seen once. Germline values: CDR1 DFQATT, CDR2 SNEGSKA (reference sequence). The CDR3 runs 11 residues. V dropped 2 bases and J dropped 8 bases, with 9 bases sitting between them. The rearrangement joins TRBV20-1 to TRBJ1-1; unclear D gene. Sequencing used PBMCs. The sequence derives from a woman aged 25-40 years in good health and CMV-seropositive. This CDR3 reads CSARRGQEAFF. The CDR3 region has the DNA TGCAGTGCTAGAAGAGGCCAGGAAGCTTTCTTT.